The rows below give T cell receptor beta chains drawn from one sample of a study of control samples from healthy donors and cancer patients. Data came from immunoSEQ multiplex PCR; TCRdb stores just in-frame clones and leaves some out. Seen here are approximately 100,000 clones, roughly 92% observed once, and the top ten hold 3%. Sequencing input: blood. These TCRs come from a human donor in good health. The donor label of this sample is uncertain. CDR3s include the opening cysteine and the closing phenylalanine or tryptophan. D genes are given only for firm matches. Only some rows state a clone size, as once, few, many or a class for expanded clones.

v_call: TRBV7-9; cdr3_length: 16; j_call: TRBJ1-5; d_call: TRBD1; clone_size: -; cdr3_aa: CASSNHRGGSNQPQHF; cdr3_nt: TGTGCCAGCAGCAATCACAGGGGTGGGAGCAATCAGCCCCAGCATTTT
v_call: TRBV25-1; cdr3_length: 16; j_call: TRBJ1-4; d_call: TRBD1; clone_size: -; cdr3_aa: CASSDPYRGTNEKLFF; cdr3_nt: TGTGCCAGCAGTGACCCCTACAGGGGAACTAATGAAAAACTGTTTTTT
v_call: TRBV11-2; cdr3_length: 14; j_call: TRBJ1-1; d_call: -; clone_size: -; cdr3_aa: CASSLPQGGTEAFF; cdr3_nt: TGTGCCAGCAGCTTACCACAGGGAGGTACTGAAGCTTTCTTT
v_call: TRBV29-1; cdr3_length: 13; j_call: TRBJ1-1; d_call: -; clone_size: -; cdr3_aa: CSVSYGAHTEAFF; cdr3_nt: TGCAGCGTGTCCTACGGGGCGCACACTGAAGCTTTCTTT
v_call: TRBV4-3; cdr3_length: 16; j_call: TRBJ2-3; d_call: -; clone_size: -; cdr3_aa: CASSQPTPSGRGAQYF; cdr3_nt: TGCGCCAGCAGCCAGCCCACACCGTCAGGCCGAGGGGCGCAGTATTTT
v_call: TRBV25-1; cdr3_length: 12; j_call: TRBJ1-6; d_call: -; clone_size: -; cdr3_aa: CASRQGSSPLHF; cdr3_nt: TGTGCCAGCAGACAGGGAAGTTCACCCCTCCACTTT
v_call: TRBV7-9; cdr3_length: 15; j_call: TRBJ1-1; d_call: TRBD1; clone_size: -; cdr3_aa: CASSARQGANTEAFF; cdr3_nt: TGTGCCAGCAGCGCCCGACAGGGAGCGAACACTGAAGCTTTCTTT
v_call: TRBV25-1; cdr3_length: 13; j_call: TRBJ1-2; d_call: -; clone_size: -; cdr3_aa: CATRDTGNYGYTF; cdr3_nt: TGTGCCACCAGGGACACGGGTAACTATGGCTACACCTTC
v_call: TRBV6-4; cdr3_length: 15; j_call: TRBJ2-3; d_call: TRBD1; clone_size: -; cdr3_aa: CASSGGQGPTDTQYF; cdr3_nt: TGTGCCAGCAGCGGGGGACAGGGCCCCACAGATACGCAGTATTTT
v_call: TRBV7-9; cdr3_length: 14; j_call: TRBJ1-6; d_call: -; clone_size: -; cdr3_aa: CASSLASSISPLHF; cdr3_nt: TGTGCCAGCAGCTTGGCCAGCTCTATTTCACCCCTCCACTTT
v_call: TRBV19; cdr3_length: 12; j_call: TRBJ1-6; d_call: -; clone_size: -; cdr3_aa: CASSIGNSPLHF; cdr3_nt: TGTGCCAGTAGTATTGGTAATTCACCCCTCCACTTT
v_call: TRBV18; cdr3_length: 16; j_call: TRBJ1-2; d_call: TRBD1; clone_size: -; cdr3_aa: CASSPKGTGVNDGYTF; cdr3_nt: TGTGCCAGCTCACCAAAAGGGACAGGGGTAAATGATGGCTACACCTTC
v_call: TRBV29-1; cdr3_length: 12; j_call: TRBJ1-2; d_call: -; clone_size: once; cdr3_aa: CSVVKGSYGYTF; cdr3_nt: TGCAGCGTTGTTAAGGGGTCCTATGGCTACACCTTC
v_call: TRBV5-1; cdr3_length: 15; j_call: TRBJ1-6; d_call: -; clone_size: -; cdr3_aa: CASSIGGGSDSPLHF; cdr3_nt: TGCGCCAGCAGCATCGGAGGAGGGTCTGATTCACCCCTCCACTTT
v_call: TRBV7-2; cdr3_length: 15; j_call: TRBJ1-5; d_call: -; clone_size: -; cdr3_aa: CASSPELWGNQPQHF; cdr3_nt: TGTGCCAGCAGCCCAGAGTTGTGGGGGAATCAGCCCCAGCATTTT
v_call: TRBV20-1; cdr3_length: 11; j_call: TRBJ1-4; d_call: -; clone_size: -; cdr3_aa: CSAAPNEKLFF; cdr3_nt: TGCAGTGCGGCCCCGAATGAAAAACTGTTTTTT
v_call: TRBV3-1/TRBV3-2; cdr3_length: 14; j_call: TRBJ2-2; d_call: -; clone_size: once; cdr3_aa: CASSQGSGAGELFF; cdr3_nt: TGTGCCAGCAGCCAAGGAAGTGGGGCCGGGGAGCTGTTTTTT
v_call: TRBV24-1; cdr3_length: 17; j_call: TRBJ2-5; d_call: TRBD1; clone_size: -; cdr3_aa: CATSEPSRTGHQETQYF; cdr3_nt: TGTGCCACCAGTGAACCTTCGAGGACAGGCCATCAAGAGACCCAGTACTTC
v_call: TRBV6-5; cdr3_length: 14; j_call: TRBJ1-1; d_call: -; clone_size: -; cdr3_aa: CASSFGTLNTEAFF; cdr3_nt: TGTGCCAGCAGTTTCGGGACGTTGAACACTGAAGCTTTCTTT
v_call: TRBV10-3; cdr3_length: 14; j_call: TRBJ1-5; d_call: -; clone_size: -; cdr3_aa: CAISESGQAQPQHF; cdr3_nt: TGTGCCATCAGTGAGTCGGGGCAGGCCCAGCCCCAGCATTTT
v_call: TRBV29-1; cdr3_length: 13; j_call: TRBJ1-2; d_call: -; clone_size: -; cdr3_aa: CSVAAQVNYGYTF; cdr3_nt: TGCAGCGTAGCTGCACAGGTTAACTATGGCTACACCTTC
v_call: TRBV6-7; cdr3_length: 18; j_call: TRBJ1-6; d_call: -; clone_size: -; cdr3_aa: CASSPITIGAHRNSPLHF; cdr3_nt: TGTGCCAGCAGTCCCATAACAATAGGGGCGCATAGGAATTCACCCCTCCACTTT
v_call: TRBV4-1; cdr3_length: 15; j_call: TRBJ1-1; d_call: -; clone_size: -; cdr3_aa: CASSQEGVGSTEAFF; cdr3_nt: TGCGCCAGCAGCCAAGAAGGTGTGGGTAGCACTGAAGCTTTCTTT
v_call: TRBV18; cdr3_length: 16; j_call: TRBJ2-5; d_call: -; clone_size: -; cdr3_aa: CASSTRSPLARETQYF; cdr3_nt: TGTGCCAGCTCTACGCGGAGTCCCCTAGCTCGCGAGACCCAGTACTTC